These 24 T cell receptor beta chains were all obtained from the same sample, sequenced in a study of beta chain features in type 1 diabetes. TCRB transcripts that were expressed got sequenced, as all of the isolated RNA had been reverse transcribed. Generated by immunoSEQ multiplex PCR, the TCRdb table keeps only in-frame clones and is missing some. The repertoire holds roughly 45,000 clones, 50% seen once, with 0.25% to 0.3% in the top ten. Sequences were obtained from stem cell memory CD4+ T cells from blood. The receptors stem from a woman aged 25 to 39 in good health.

This chain joins TRBV14 and TRBJ2-3; D is uncertain. Deletions cut 2 bases from V and 8 bases from J, with 8 bases between. CDR3 size: 12 residues. The germline V gene has CDR1 SGHDN and CDR2 FVKESK. The CDR3 loop reads CASSQLVGTQYF. As DNA, the CDR3 is TGTGCCAGCAGCCAACTAGTCGGTACGCAGTATTTT.

The rearrangement uses TRBV6-1 and TRBJ1-5; TRBD1 is a possible D gene (5 bases). Germline V gene lookup returns CDR1 MNHNS and CDR2 SASEGT. The V end lost 1 base, the J end lost 9 bases, and 13 bases lay between the germline ends. The CDR3 sequence is 14 residues long. The chain's CDR3 is CASSEGGVGMPQHF. As DNA, the CDR3 is TGTGCCAGCAGTGAAGGGGGGGTAGGCATGCCCCAGCATTTT.

The chain couples TRBV18 to TRBJ2-7; D may be TRBD1 (5 bases). Trimming left V 3 bases short and J 5 bases short, with 11 bases between. The germline gives CDR1 KGHSH, CDR2 LQKENI. This CDR3 is 13 amino acids long. The DNA of the CDR3 is TGTGCCAGCTCACCCCCCATGACAGACGAGCAGTACTTC. Translation: CASSPPMTDEQYF.

The CDR3 loop reads CASSTQGRPYEQYF. CDR3 bases: TGTGCCAGCAGTACCCAGGGTCGGCCCTACGAGCAGTACTTC. This chain links TRBV6-5 with TRBJ2-7; D may be TRBD1 (5 bases). This CDR3 region has 14 residues. The germline V gene has CDR1 MNHEY and CDR2 SVGAGI. With 5 bases removed from V and 2 bases from J, the gap between germline ends came to 13 bases.

The chain is built from TRBV6-5 and TRBJ2-7, with a weak D call TRBD2 (7 bases). There are 14 residues in the CDR3. Trimming took off 4 bases at V and 4 bases at J, with 14 bases between the two ends. The germline V gene has CDR1 MNHEY and CDR2 SVGAGI. CDR3 loop: CASSLSGTRYEQYF. In DNA form, the CDR3 reads TGTGCCAGCAGTTTGAGCGGGACAAGGTACGAGCAGTACTTC.

This clone was picked up a small number of times. V usage is TRBV4-3 and J usage is TRBJ2-7; 8 positions agree with TRBD2. V dropped 3 bases and J dropped 6; count of bases not matched to a gene: 10. The CDR3 sequence is 15 residues long. The V gene's germline CDR1 is LGHNA and CDR2 YSLEER. CDR3 in amino acids: CASSQGVGTRGEQYF. CDR3 sequence (DNA): TGCGCCAGCAGCCAGGGGGTCGGGACTAGAGGCGAGCAGTACTTC.

This clone was recorded a few times. This sequence joins TRBV29-1 and TRBJ1-2, with TRBD1 identical over 7 bases. Trimming removed 6 bases from V and 3 bases from J; junction bases left unmatched: 7. The CDR3 consists of 13 residues. Per the germline V gene, CDR1 is SQVTM and CDR2 is ANQGSEA. CDR3 nucleotide sequence: TGCAGCGTGGGGGGACAGCTTGACTATGGCTACACCTTC. As protein: CSVGGQLDYGYTF.

This chain links TRBV2 with TRBJ1-3; D call uncertain. The CDR3 has 12 amino acids. Germline values: CDR1 SNHLY, CDR2 FYNNEI. V was cut by 9 bases and J by 0 bases, with 6 bases left in between. Here the CDR3 reads CASRYSGNTIYF. CDR3 nucleotide sequence: TGTGCCAGTCGTTACTCTGGAAACACCATATATTTT.

This chain joins TRBV28 and TRBJ2-7; 10 bases agree with TRBD2. The CDR3 loop spans 15 amino acids. Germline trimming cut 1 base from V and 3 bases from J; bases unmatched to any gene: 3. Looked up from germline, CDR1 is MDHEN and CDR2 is SYDVKM. The CDR3 loop is CASSLYSGRLYEQYF. The CDR3 region has the DNA TGTGCCAGCAGTTTATATAGCGGGAGGCTCTACGAGCAGTACTTC. Combining the CDR3 with reference TRBV28 and TRBJ2-7 gives the whole variable domain DVKVTQSSRYLVKRTGEKVFLECVQDMDHENMFWYRQDPGLGLRLIYFSYDVKMKEKGDIPEGYSVSREKKERFSLILESASTNQTSMYLCASSLYSGRLYEQYFGPGTRLTVT.

This clone has more than one count but fewer than ten. The V gene is TRBV7-9, the J gene TRBJ1-1, with D possibly TRBD1 on 5 matching bases. This CDR3 has 16 amino acids. Germline V gene lookup returns CDR1 SEHNR and CDR2 FQNEAQ (reference sequence). V gave up 1 base and J gave up 0 bases, with 12 bases separating them. This chain's CDR3 is CASSLGYGHMNTEAFF. DNA of the CDR3: TGTGCCAGCAGCTTAGGCTACGGACATATGAACACTGAAGCTTTCTTT.

The J gene is TRBJ2-5, the V gene TRBV7-8; 8 bases are a match to TRBD2. In germline, CDR1 is SGHVS, CDR2 FQNEAQ. Trimming at V came to 4 bases and at J to 4 bases, leaving 11 bases not matched to a gene. The CDR3 spans 16 residues. The DNA of the CDR3 is TGTGCCAGCAGCTCCCGGCCGGGACTAGGGGGAGAGACCCAGTACTTC. Amino acids: CASSSRPGLGGETQYF.

This rearrangement joins TRBV28 to TRBJ2-2, with D unresolved. Per germline, CDR1 MDHEN and CDR2 SYDVKM. Trimming shortened V by 5 bases and J by 1 base, and 8 bases separated the two germline ends. The CDR3 loop spans 14 amino acids. CDR3 DNA sequence: TGTGCCAGCAGTCCCTTTTGGAACACCGGGGAGCTGTTTTTT. Translated, it gives CASSPFWNTGELFF. Complete variable domain (other parts from reference TRBV28 and TRBJ2-2): DVKVTQSSRYLVKRTGEKVFLECVQDMDHENMFWYRQDPGLGLRLIYFSYDVKMKEKGDIPEGYSVSREKKERFSLILESASTNQTSMYLCASSPFWNTGELFFGEGSRLTVL.

The chain uses TRBV6-6 and TRBJ2-4; 7 bases align to TRBD2. The CDR3 is 16 residues long. CDR1 is MNHNY, CDR2 SVGAGI, per germline (reference sequence). The V gene end was trimmed by 6 bases and the J gene end by 2 bases; junction bases not matched to a gene: 10. CDR3 coding DNA: TGTGCCAGCAGCCGCCTTGGGGAGGGGACCAAAAACATTCAGTACTTC. Translated: CASSRLGEGTKNIQYF.

A few counts support this clone. The CDR3 DNA is TGCGCCAGCAGCCAAGCTGGGACTAGCGGAAACAATGAGCAGTTCTTC. Its protein product is CASSQAGTSGNNEQFF. The chain recombines TRBV4-1 with TRBJ2-1; TRBD2 aligns across 11 bases. Germline-derived CDR1 and CDR2 are MGHRA and YSYEKL. V dropped 1 base and J dropped 5; count of bases not matched to a gene: 4. The CDR3 sequence is 16 residues long.

The gene calls are TRBV6-1 and TRBJ2-2; 7 nucleotides match TRBD1. Germline CDR1 and CDR2: MNHNS and SASEGT. CDR3 length equals 13 residues. V was clipped by 4 bases and J by 8 bases; unmatched bases: 4. The CDR3 reads CASSVTGEGELFF. The CDR3 DNA reads TGTGCCAGCAGTGTTACAGGGGAGGGGGAGCTGTTTTTT.

This clone has a handful of counts. The gene calls are TRBV18 and TRBJ1-2, with 7 positions matching TRBD1. In germline, CDR1 is KGHSH, CDR2 LQKENI. This CDR3 has 15 residues. The V segment lost 2 bases and the J segment 2 bases; nucleotides outside the gene matches: 5. The CDR3 spells CASSPILTGNYGYTF. The CDR3 bases are TGTGCCAGCTCACCAATCCTGACAGGGAACTATGGCTACACCTTC.

This clone was counted only a few times. This chain connects TRBV30 to TRBJ2-4; 11 positions match TRBD2. J was trimmed by 11 bases and V by 4 bases; bases with no gene match: 4. There are 12 residues in the CDR3. CDR1 GTSNPN and CDR2 SVGIG come from the germline V gene (reference sequence). The CDR3 spells CAWKTSGTVQYF. As DNA, the CDR3 is TGTGCCTGGAAGACTAGCGGGACCGTTCAGTACTTC.

This chain links TRBV7-2 with TRBJ2-5, with D tentatively TRBD2 (6 bases). V was cut by 1 base and J by 5 bases, with 14 bases left in between. CDR3 length: 15 amino acids. The germline CDR1 and CDR2 sequences are SGHTA and FQGNSA. The CDR3, as DNA: TGTGCCAGCAGCTTAGATCTGCGGGAATGGGAGACCCAGTACTTC. As protein: CASSLDLREWETQYF.

In this sample, this clone turned up a few times. This sequence joins TRBV23-1 and TRBJ2-2; a weak D match, TRBD1 (5 bases). TRBV23-1 is known as an ORF, though its function is uncertain. V lost 3 bases and J 6 bases, leaving 17 bases between the germline ends. The CDR3 loop spans 16 amino acids. This CDR3 is CASSHRQGWWAGELFF. As DNA, the CDR3 is TGCGCCAGCAGTCACCGCCAGGGTTGGTGGGCCGGGGAGCTGTTTTTT.

This clone was found a few times. This chain connects TRBV11-2 to TRBJ2-7; 8 bases align to TRBD1. The CDR3 runs 17 residues. CDR1 is SGHAT and CDR2 is FQNNGV in the germline V gene. The V and J ends lost 0 bases and 3 bases, in that order; junction bases with no gene match: 10. The CDR3 region has the DNA TGTGCCAGCAGCTTAGACGGGGCAGGGGGCTCGTACTACGAGCAGTACTTC. Translating gives CASSLDGAGGSYYEQYF.

The chain couples TRBV28 to TRBJ2-7; D perhaps matches TRBD2 (6 bases). The CDR3 has 14 amino acids. The V gene's germline CDR1 is MDHEN and CDR2 SYDVKM. The V end lost 1 base, the J end lost 3 bases, and 10 bases lay between the germline ends. CDR3 sequence: CASSLLGGLYEQYF. The CDR3 DNA reads TGTGCCAGCAGTTTATTGGGGGGTCTCTACGAGCAGTACTTC.

Note on this clone: Other DNA sequences in the same sample also yield this CDR3. The chain is built from TRBV19 and TRBJ2-1; D is unclear. The CDR3 runs 15 residues. Germline V CDR1 and CDR2: LNHDA, SQIVND (reference sequence). V lost 1 base and J lost 3, with 10 bases in between. DNA of the CDR3: TGTGCCAGTAGTATAGCTAGTGGCCACTACAATGAGCAGTTCTTC. Protein product: CASSIASGHYNEQFF.

This clone was seen only a few times. The J gene is TRBJ2-7, the V gene TRBV7-2; tentative D call: TRBD2 (6 bases). The V gene lost 6 bases and the J gene lost 6 bases, with 18 bases spanning the gap. CDR1 is SGHTA and CDR2 is FQGNSA in the germline V gene. This CDR3 contains 14 residues. As DNA, the CDR3 is TGTGCCAGCAGTCCCGGGACTCCAATCCGCGAGCAGTACTTC. Translation: CASSPGTPIREQYF.

The chain employs TRBV18 and TRBJ1-1; no clear D gene. Trimming removed 3 bases from V and 0 bases from J, with 2 bases in between. The CDR3 contains 12 residues. Germline CDR1 and CDR2: KGHSH and LQKENI. CDR3 in amino acids: CASSPMNTEAFF. Written as DNA, the CDR3 is TGTGCCAGCTCACCTATGAACACTGAAGCTTTCTTT.